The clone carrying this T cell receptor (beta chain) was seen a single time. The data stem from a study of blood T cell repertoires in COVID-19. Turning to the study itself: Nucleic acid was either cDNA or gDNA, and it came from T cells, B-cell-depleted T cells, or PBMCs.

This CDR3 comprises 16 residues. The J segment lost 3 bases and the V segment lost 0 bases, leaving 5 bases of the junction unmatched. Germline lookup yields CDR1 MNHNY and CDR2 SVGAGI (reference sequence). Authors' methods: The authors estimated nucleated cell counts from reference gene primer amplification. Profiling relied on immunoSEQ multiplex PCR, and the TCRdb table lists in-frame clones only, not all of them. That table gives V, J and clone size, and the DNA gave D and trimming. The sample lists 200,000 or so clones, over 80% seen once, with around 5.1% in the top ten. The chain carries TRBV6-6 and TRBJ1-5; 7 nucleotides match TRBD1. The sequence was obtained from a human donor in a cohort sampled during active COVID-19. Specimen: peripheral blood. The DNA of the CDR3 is TGTGCCAGCAGTTACTCAGGGGGCGGCCTCAATCAGCCCCAGCATTTT. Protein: CASSYSGGGLNQPQHF.